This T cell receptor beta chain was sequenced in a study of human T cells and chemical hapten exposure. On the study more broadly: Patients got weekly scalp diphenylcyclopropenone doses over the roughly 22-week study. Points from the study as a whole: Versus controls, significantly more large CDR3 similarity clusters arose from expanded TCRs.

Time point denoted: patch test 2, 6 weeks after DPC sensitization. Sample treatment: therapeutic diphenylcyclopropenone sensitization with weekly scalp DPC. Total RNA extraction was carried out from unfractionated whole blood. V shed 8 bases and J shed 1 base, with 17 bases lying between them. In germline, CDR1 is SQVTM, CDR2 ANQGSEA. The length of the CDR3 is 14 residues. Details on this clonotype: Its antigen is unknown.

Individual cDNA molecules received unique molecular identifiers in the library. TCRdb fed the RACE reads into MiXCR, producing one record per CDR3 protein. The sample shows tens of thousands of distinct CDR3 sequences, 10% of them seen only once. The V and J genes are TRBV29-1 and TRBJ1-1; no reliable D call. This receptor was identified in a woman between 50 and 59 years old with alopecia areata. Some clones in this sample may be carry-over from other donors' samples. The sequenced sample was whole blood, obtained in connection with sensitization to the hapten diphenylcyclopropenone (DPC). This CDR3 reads CSSTPGERNTEAFF. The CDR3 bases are TGCAGCTCTACCCCCGGGGAGAGGAACACTGAAGCTTTCTTT.